This T cell receptor (beta chain) was sequenced for a study of blood T cell repertoires in COVID-19. About the research overall: Researchers got acute and convalescent COVID-19 samples from the United States, Italy and Spain. In each case, the material was cDNA or gDNA derived from T cells, B-cell-depleted T cells, or PBMCs.

In the authors' workflow: Amplification of reference gene primers provided the estimated nucleated cell counts. The assay was immunoSEQ multiplex PCR, and TCRdb's table has in-frame clones only and misses some. Clone size and the V and J calls come from that table; the DNA yielded D and trimming. The sample records around 270,000 clones, 91% being singletons. Trimming at V came to 1 base and at J to 5 bases, leaving 6 bases not matched to a gene. Germline CDR1 reads SGHRS; CDR2 reads YFSETQ. The CDR3 is 15 amino acids. Seattle patient enrollment occurred during active infection, with longitudinal follow-up thereafter.

Material for sequencing was peripheral blood. The clonotype comes from a person between 18 and 35 years old with COVID-19, enrolled during active disease. The chain is built from TRBV5-1 and TRBJ2-3; 8 bases map to TRBD2. CDR3 protein: CASSLYGRAEDTQYF. DNA for the CDR3: TGCGCCAGCAGCTTGTACGGGAGGGCCGAAGATACGCAGTATTTT.